A single sample is the source of the 27 T cell receptor beta chains below, sequenced in a study of blood T cell repertoires in COVID-19. Repertoires were generated with immunoSEQ multiplex PCR, while TCRdb's copy carries only in-frame clones and drops some. The data hold roughly 140,000 clones, with 84% observed a single time. The sample was peripheral blood. The receptors stem from a woman aged 45-65 years with acute or convalescent COVID-19.

The chain carries TRBV19 and TRBJ2-7, with D unresolved. The V gene lost 5 bases and the J gene lost 1 base, with 12 bases spanning the gap. Germline V gives CDR1 LNHDA, CDR2 SQIVND (reference sequence). This CDR3 comprises 14 residues. CDR3 loop: CASSSRLESYEQYF. The CDR3 DNA is TGTGCCAGTAGTTCCCGACTGGAGTCCTACGAGCAGTACTTC.

With respect to this clone: Relative to the germline gene, one junction end is altered; a read error may explain this. The chain carries TRBV7-8 and TRBJ2-1, with TRBD1 identical over 9 bases. The CDR3 spans 14 residues. Germline lookup yields CDR1 SGHVS and CDR2 FQNEAQ. CDR3 nucleotides: TGTGCAAGCAAGGGACAGGGTGGTTACAATGAGCAGTTCTTC. Translating it yields CASKGQGGYNEQFF.

The CDR3 loop reads CASSWGTGPGELFF. The CDR3 nucleotides are TGTGCCAGCAGCTGGGGGACAGGTCCCGGGGAGCTGTTTTTT. V is TRBV5-4 and J is TRBJ2-2; 8 nucleotides match TRBD1. CDR3 length equals 14 residues. Trimming took 3 bases from V and 6 from J; bases not matched to a gene: 4. CDR1 and CDR2 (germline): SGHNT, YYREEE (reference sequence).

CDR3 in DNA: TGTGCCAGCAGTTATGATACGGGGGGTCGCAATGAGCAGTTCTTC. Amino acid sequence: CASSYDTGGRNEQFF. The chain links TRBV27 to TRBJ2-1, with 7 bases that match TRBD2. Germline V lookup: CDR1 MNHEY, CDR2 SMNVEV (reference sequence). The CDR3 has 15 amino acids. Trimming removed 4 bases from V and 6 bases from J; junction bases left unmatched: 9.

In DNA, the CDR3 is TGTGCCAGTAGTACCACAGGGTATGAGCAGTTCTTC. It codes for CASSTTGYEQFF. This chain uses TRBV19 with TRBJ2-1; a possible D gene is TRBD1 (6 bases). Germline-derived CDR1 and CDR2 are LNHDA and SQIVND (reference sequence). Trimming shortened V by 4 bases and J by 8 bases, and 9 bases separated the two germline ends. The CDR3 loop spans 12 amino acids.

This chain uses TRBV11-1 with TRBJ1-1; 7 bases are a match to TRBD1. CDR3 length: 12 residues. V gave up 5 bases and J gave up 6 bases; unmatched junction bases: 3. Per germline, CDR1 SGHAT and CDR2 FQDESV (reference sequence). CDR3 DNA sequence: TGTGCCAGCAGCCACAGGGGAGCTGAAGCTTTCTTT. Its protein is CASSHRGAEAFF.

This clone was recorded only once. V usage is TRBV7-2 and J usage is TRBJ2-7; D is perhaps TRBD2 (6 bases). Per germline, CDR1 SGHTA and CDR2 FQGNSA. V lost 5 bases and J lost 3, with 8 bases in between. This CDR3 is built from 12 residues. CDR3 amino acids: CASSRDFYEQYF. The CDR3 nucleotides read TGTGCCAGCAGCCGGGACTTCTACGAGCAGTACTTC. Complete variable domain (other parts from reference TRBV7-2 and TRBJ2-7): GAGVSQSPSNKVTEKGKDVELRCDPISGHTALYWYRQSLGQGLEFLIYFQGNSAPDKSGLPSDRFSAERTGGSVSTLTIQRTQQEDSAVYLCASSRDFYEQYFGPGTRLTVT.

The chain uses TRBV4-1 and TRBJ2-1, with D perhaps matching TRBD2 (6 bases). With 0 bases removed from V and 3 bases from J, the gap between germline ends came to 12 bases. This CDR3 region has 16 residues. Per germline, CDR1 MGHRA and CDR2 YSYEKL. CDR3 coding DNA: TGCGCCAGCAGCCAAGATGGGGGGAGCTACTACAATGAGCAGTTCTTC. Its protein is CASSQDGGSYYNEQFF.

The rearrangement joins TRBV7-2 to TRBJ2-2, with D possibly TRBD1 on 6 matching bases. The V gene lost 0 bases and the J gene lost 5 bases, with 10 bases spanning the gap. The CDR3 runs 15 residues. Looked up from germline, CDR1 is SGHTA and CDR2 is FQGNSA. The DNA for the CDR3 is TGTGCCAGCAGCTTAGCCACAGGGCGGACCGGGGAGCTGTTTTTT. This translates into CASSLATGRTGELFF.

The J gene is TRBJ1-4, the V gene TRBV28; D is ambiguous. Deletions cut 2 bases from V and 8 bases from J, with 6 bases between. CDR1 is MDHEN and CDR2 is SYDVKM in the germline V gene. CDR3 length equals 12 residues. This CDR3 reads CASSLRREKLFF. CDR3 DNA sequence: TGTGCCAGCAGTTTACGTAGAGAAAAACTGTTTTTT.

The chain uses TRBV5-4 and TRBJ1-6; D is ambiguous. V lost 4 bases to trimming and J lost 6 bases, with 8 bases between them. This CDR3 contains 13 residues. Germline CDR1 and CDR2: SGHNT and YYREEE (reference sequence). The CDR3 loop reads CASSVESNSPLHF. The CDR3 nucleotides are TGTGCCAGCAGCGTCGAGTCTAATTCACCCCTCCACTTT. The whole variable domain, remainder taken from reference TRBV5-4 and TRBJ1-6, is ETGVTQSPTHLIKTRGQQVTLRCSSQSGHNTVSWYQQALGQGPQFIFQYYREEENGRGNFPPRFSGLQFPNYSSELNVNALELDDSALYLCASSVESNSPLHFGNGTRLTVT.

This clone has a single count. The gene calls are TRBV5-1 and TRBJ1-3, with 7 bases identical to TRBD1. J was trimmed by 3 bases and V by 4 bases; bases with no gene match: 10. Germline-derived CDR1 and CDR2 are SGHRS and YFSETQ. The length of the CDR3 is 16 residues. The CDR3 sequence: CASSLELQGNGNTIYF. The CDR3, as DNA: TGCGCCAGCAGCCTCGAATTACAGGGGAATGGAAACACCATATATTTT.

In its sample, this clone was seen once. The chain uses TRBV18 and TRBJ2-5; TRBD1 matches 9 bases. Losses at the gene ends were 4 bases for V and 1 base for J; bases not matched to a gene: 4. From germline, CDR1 is KGHSH and CDR2 LQKENI. The CDR3 is 15 residues long. CDR3 residues: CASSRGTGSQETQYF. CDR3 in DNA: TGTGCCAGCTCACGGGGGACAGGGAGCCAAGAGACCCAGTACTTC.

Only one count was recorded for this clone. The chain recombines TRBV10-2 with TRBJ1-3, with a tentative D call TRBD1 (6 bases). CDR1 and CDR2 (germline): WSHSY, SAAADI. Trimming removed 0 bases at V and 2 bases at J, with 11 bases between. The CDR3 has 16 amino acids. This chain's CDR3 is CASSESRRGPGNTIYF. CDR3 nucleotide sequence: TGCGCCAGCAGTGAGTCGCGGCGGGGGCCTGGAAACACCATATATTTT.

V is TRBV7-9 and J is TRBJ1-2; no clear D gene. Trimming took off 6 bases at V and 2 bases at J, with 13 bases between the two ends. Germline V gene data show CDR1 as SEHNR and CDR2 as FQNEAQ (reference sequence). The length of the CDR3 is 14 residues. The CDR3 nucleotides read TGTGCCAGCAGTCCGGGAGACATGAACTATGGCTACACCTTC. Its translation: CASSPGDMNYGYTF.

V usage is TRBV25-1 and J usage is TRBJ2-2, with D maybe TRBD2 (5 bases). Trimming shortened V by 5 bases and J by 4 bases, and 14 bases separated the two germline ends. Germline V CDR1 and CDR2: MGHDK, SYGVNS. This CDR3 comprises 15 residues. The CDR3 region has the DNA TGTGCCAGCAGTACCCGGGGTCGGGCCACCGGGGAGCTGTTTTTT. Translated: CASSTRGRATGELFF.

This sequence joins TRBV5-1 and TRBJ2-1; D is unclear. This CDR3 is built from 13 residues. V was trimmed by 4 bases and J by 5 bases, leaving 10 bases between them. CDR1 and CDR2 from the germline V gene are SGHRS and YFSETQ. The CDR3 DNA reads as TGCGCCAGCAGCATCCAAACAGACAATGAGCAGTTCTTC. Its protein is CASSIQTDNEQFF.

This chain links TRBV7-2 with TRBJ2-1; TRBD1 might be the D (6 bases). The CDR3 length is 15 residues. The V gene's germline CDR1 is SGHTA and CDR2 FQGNSA. V was pared by 1 base and J by 8 bases, with 15 bases between. The CDR3 loop reads CASSLGITGIYEQFF. In DNA form, the CDR3 reads TGTGCCAGCAGCTTAGGAATAACAGGGATCTATGAGCAGTTCTTC.

This clone was seen a handful of times. This chain uses TRBV7-9 with TRBJ2-2; a weak D match, TRBD1 (5 bases). Germline CDR1 and CDR2: SEHNR and FQNEAQ (reference sequence). There are 15 residues in the CDR3. V gave up 2 bases and J gave up 6 bases, with 13 bases separating them. CDR3: CASSLTAGFAGELFF. DNA of the CDR3: TGTGCCAGCAGCTTAACGGCAGGGTTCGCCGGGGAGCTGTTTTTT.

This clone was observed a single time. V usage is TRBV7-2 and J usage is TRBJ2-5; TRBD2 matches 8 bases. The CDR3 has 15 residues. CDR1 is SGHTA and CDR2 is FQGNSA in the germline V gene. J gave up 7 bases and V 5 bases, and 12 bases lay outside the gene matches. CDR3 coding DNA: TGTGCCAGCAGCGACCGACTAGCGACGGGGGGGACCCAGTACTTC. Amino acids: CASSDRLATGGTQYF.

V and J are TRBV23-1 and TRBJ1-5; D remains unclear. TRBV23-1 is marked as an open reading frame, function uncertain. This CDR3 comprises 15 residues. Trimming took off 8 bases at V and 0 bases at J, with 14 bases between the two ends. Here the CDR3 DNA reads TGCGCCAGCTATTCGGGGTGGGATAGCAATCAGCCCCAGCATTTT. Translated: CASYSGWDSNQPQHF.

V and J are TRBV10-2 and TRBJ2-7; D remains ambiguous. CDR1 is WSHSY and CDR2 is SAAADI in the germline V gene. Deletions cut 6 bases from V and 4 bases from J, with 7 bases between. CDR3 size: 11 residues. As DNA, the CDR3 is TGCGCCAGCAGGAGGATTTACGAGCAGTACTTC. Its protein is CASRRIYEQYF.

The chain recombines TRBV4-2 with TRBJ1-4, with TRBD1 identical over 9 bases. The junction had 12 bases not matched to a gene; V was cut back by 3 bases and J by 7 bases. The CDR3 is made up of 17 amino acids. From germline, CDR1 is LGHNA and CDR2 YNFKEQ. The CDR3 coding sequence is TGTGCCAGCAGCCAGCAAACTACCGGGACAGGGCTTGAAAAACTGTTTTTT. This encodes CASSQQTTGTGLEKLFF.

The sample holds one count of this clone. This rearrangement joins TRBV6-2 or TRBV6-3 to TRBJ2-3; 9 positions agree with TRBD2. J gave up 6 bases and V 4 bases, and 20 bases lay outside the gene matches. The length of the CDR3 is 19 residues. From germline, CDR1 is MNHEY and CDR2 SVGEGT. CDR3: CASSLFSGASGTGRDTQYF. CDR3 sequence (DNA): TGTGCCAGCAGTTTGTTTTCTGGTGCTAGCGGGACGGGGCGCGATACGCAGTATTTT.

This chain links TRBV27 with TRBJ2-3, with D perhaps matching TRBD1 (5 bases). From germline, CDR1 is MNHEY and CDR2 SMNVEV (reference sequence). The CDR3 totals 14 residues. The V and J ends lost 5 bases and 0 bases respectively, with 9 bases between them. The DNA of the CDR3 is TGTGCCAGCAGTCTCAGGGTGAGCACAGATACGCAGTATTTT. Translating it yields CASSLRVSTDTQYF.

In nucleotides, the CDR3 is TGTGCCAGCAGCGTAGGACCCCTGGCGAGCGGGAGGACGGATACGCAGTATTTT. Protein product: CASSVGPLASGRTDTQYF. V usage is TRBV9 and J usage is TRBJ2-3, with 9 bases fitting TRBD2. V dropped 0 bases and J dropped 6; count of bases not matched to a gene: 14. Germline V lookup: CDR1 SGDLS, CDR2 YYNGEE. The CDR3 is made up of 18 amino acids.

The chain links TRBV21-1 to TRBJ1-2; the DNA was not compared with TRBD1, the D call given in the table. TRBV21-1 is shown as a pseudogene. The CDR3 consists of 22 residues. The CDR3 DNA sequence: TGTGCCAGCAGCAAAGAAGCCCGTTCGGGCGGACAGGGGGCCTGCCAGGCGCGTGGCTACACCTTC. Residues: CASSKEARSGGQGACQARGYTF.